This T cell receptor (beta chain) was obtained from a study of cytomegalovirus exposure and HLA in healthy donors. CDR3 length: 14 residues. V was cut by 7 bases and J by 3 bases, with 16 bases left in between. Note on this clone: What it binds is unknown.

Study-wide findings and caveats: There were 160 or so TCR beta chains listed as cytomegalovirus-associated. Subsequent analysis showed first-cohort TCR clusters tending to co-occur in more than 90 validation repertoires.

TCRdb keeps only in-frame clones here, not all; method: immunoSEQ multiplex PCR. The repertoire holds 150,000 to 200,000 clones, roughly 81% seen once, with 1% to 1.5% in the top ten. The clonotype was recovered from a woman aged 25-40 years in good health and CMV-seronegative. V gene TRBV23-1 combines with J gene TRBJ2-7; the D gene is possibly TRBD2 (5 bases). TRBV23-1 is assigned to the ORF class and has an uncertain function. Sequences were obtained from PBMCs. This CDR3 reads CASILGGAHYEQYF. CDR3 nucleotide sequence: TGCGCCAGCATACTAGGCGGAGCTCACTACGAGCAGTACTTC.